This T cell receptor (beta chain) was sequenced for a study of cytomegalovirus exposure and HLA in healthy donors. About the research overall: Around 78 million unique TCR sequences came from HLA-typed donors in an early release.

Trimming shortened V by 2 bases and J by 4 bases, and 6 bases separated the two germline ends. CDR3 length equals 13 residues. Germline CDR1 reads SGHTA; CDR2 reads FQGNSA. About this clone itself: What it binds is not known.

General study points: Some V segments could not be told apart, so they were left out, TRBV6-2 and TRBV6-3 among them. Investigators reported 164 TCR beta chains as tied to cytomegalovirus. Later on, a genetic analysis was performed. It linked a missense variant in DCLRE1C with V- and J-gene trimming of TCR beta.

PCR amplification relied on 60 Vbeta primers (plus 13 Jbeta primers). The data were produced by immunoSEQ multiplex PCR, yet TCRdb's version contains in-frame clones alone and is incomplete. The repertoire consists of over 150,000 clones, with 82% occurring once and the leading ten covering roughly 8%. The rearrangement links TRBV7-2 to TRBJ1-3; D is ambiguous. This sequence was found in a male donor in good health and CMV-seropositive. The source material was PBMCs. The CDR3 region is CASSLLAGNTIYF. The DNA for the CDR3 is TGTGCCAGCAGCTTACTCGCGGGAAACACCATATATTTT.